The entry below describes one T cell receptor (beta chain). What it recognizes is unknown. If patients had autoimmune disease history or systemic immunosuppression, they were excluded. The data were taken from a study of OX40 agonist ivuxolimab in advanced cancers. On the study more broadly: Three patients showed partial responses: one hepatocellular carcinoma and two cutaneous melanoma cases. Findings and caveats of the study: The 0.1-3.0 mg/kg partial responders had among the lowest clonal expansion. Some nonresponders also had low normalized T-cell clonal expansion.

TCRdb's copy holds only in-frame clones and misses some; the assay was immunoSEQ multiplex PCR. The table has 40,000 to 45,000 clones, roughly 86% seen once; the top ten hold roughly a fifth. The V gene lost 0 bases and the J gene lost 1 base, with 3 bases spanning the gap. Germline V gene data show CDR1 as SGHVS and CDR2 as FQNEAQ. The CDR3 runs to 13 residues. The sample was CD4+ or CD8+ T cells sorted from blood, taken in a trial of the OX40 agonist ivuxolimab. This receptor was taken from an adult with an advanced solid tumor such as melanoma, head and neck, liver or kidney cancer. V gene TRBV7-8 combines with J gene TRBJ1-1; D is ambiguous. CDR3 coding DNA: TGTGCCAGCAGCTTAGCCCCGAACACTGAAGCTTTCTTT. Protein sequence: CASSLAPNTEAFF.